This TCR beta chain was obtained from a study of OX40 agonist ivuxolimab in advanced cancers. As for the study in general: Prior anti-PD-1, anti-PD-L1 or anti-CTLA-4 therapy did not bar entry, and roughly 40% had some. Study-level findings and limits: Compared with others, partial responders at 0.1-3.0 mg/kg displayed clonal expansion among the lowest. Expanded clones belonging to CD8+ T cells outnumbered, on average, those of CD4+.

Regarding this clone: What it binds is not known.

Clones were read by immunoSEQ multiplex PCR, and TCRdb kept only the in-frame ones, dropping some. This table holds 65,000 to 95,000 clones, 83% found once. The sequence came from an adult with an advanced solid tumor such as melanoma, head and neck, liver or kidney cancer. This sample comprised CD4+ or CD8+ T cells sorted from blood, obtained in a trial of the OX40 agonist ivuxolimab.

Written as DNA, the CDR3 is TGCGCCAGCAGCTTGACAGCAATGATGAACACTGAAGCTTTCTTT. Its translation: CASSLTAMMNTEAFF. The genes are TRBV5-1 and TRBJ1-1; no clear D. The CDR3 loop spans 15 amino acids. Germline V gene data show CDR1 as SGHRS and CDR2 as YFSETQ. V shed 1 base and J shed 0 bases, with 10 bases lying between them.